The 20 T cell receptor beta chains presented below share a single source sample, sequenced in a study of technical replicates of blood from a handful of donors. The protocol was immunoSEQ multiplex PCR, while the TCRdb copy is restricted to in-frame clones and leaves out a portion. This sample has more than 70,000 clones, with under 95% found just once. The source material was T cells isolated from PBMCs. These receptor sequences come from a human donor in good health.

V gene TRBV19 combines with J gene TRBJ1-3; perhaps TRBD1 as D (5 bases). The V gene lost 6 bases and the J gene lost 0 bases, with 9 bases spanning the gap. The germline CDR1 and CDR2 sequences are LNHDA and SQIVND (reference sequence). CDR3 length: 14 amino acids. The CDR3 spells CASRPQGSGNTIYF. CDR3 nucleotide sequence: TGTGCCAGTAGGCCCCAGGGCTCTGGAAACACCATATATTTT. The full variable domain, rest sourced from reference TRBV19 and TRBJ1-3, is DGGITQSPKYLFRKEGQNVTLSCEQNLNHDAMYWYRQDPGQGLRLIYYSQIVNDFQKGDIAEGYSVSREKKESFPLTVTSAQKNPTAFYLCASRPQGSGNTIYFGEGSWLTVV.

The V and J genes are TRBV2 and TRBJ1-1; possible D gene TRBD1, 5 bases. The CDR3 totals 15 residues. From germline, CDR1 is SNHLY and CDR2 FYNNEI. V lost 6 bases and J 4 bases, leaving 18 bases between the germline ends. CDR3 in DNA: TGTGCCAGCAGCCTGAGTGGGGCGCGTGGCACTGAAGCTTTCTTT. It encodes CASSLSGARGTEAFF.

This clone was observed a handful of times. The chain joins TRBV2 to TRBJ2-7; D gene ambiguous. The CDR3 loop spans 11 amino acids. In germline, CDR1 is SNHLY, CDR2 FYNNEI. The V end lost 8 bases, the J end lost 3 bases, and 8 bases lay between the germline ends. The CDR3 DNA sequence: TGTGCCAGCTATACAAGCTACGAGCAGTACTTC. Its translation: CASYTSYEQYF.

CDR3 protein: CASNKGQGIYEQYF. As DNA, the CDR3 is TGTGCCAGTAACAAGGGACAGGGAATCTACGAGCAGTACTTC. The chain carries TRBV19 and TRBJ2-7; 9 positions agree with TRBD1. V was pared by 7 bases and J by 3 bases, with 7 bases of the junction left unmatched. From germline, CDR1 is LNHDA and CDR2 SQIVND (reference sequence). The CDR3 extends over 14 amino acids.

The chain carries TRBV9 and TRBJ2-7; tentative D call: TRBD1 (5 bases). Trimming pared 2 bases from V and 2 bases from J, leaving 11 bases between. The CDR3 loop spans 14 amino acids. The germline gives CDR1 SGDLS, CDR2 YYNGEE. CDR3 sequence: CASSVTGSTYEQYF. Written as DNA, the CDR3 is TGTGCCAGCAGCGTTACAGGTAGCACCTACGAGCAGTACTTC.

V is TRBV5-1 and J is TRBJ2-1; 12 positions match TRBD2. Germline CDR1 is SGHRS and CDR2 is YFSETQ. The CDR3 covers 18 residues. The V and J ends lost 0 bases and 8 bases, in that order; junction bases with no gene match: 12. The DNA for the CDR3 is TGCGCCAGCAGCTTGGCGCCTAGCGGGGGGGCCGCCCTCGATGAGCAGTTCTTC. Protein sequence: CASSLAPSGGAALDEQFF.

This chain connects TRBV6-1 to TRBJ2-1; the match to TRBD2 covers 8 bases. V gave up 5 bases and J gave up 2 bases; unmatched junction bases: 5. The germline V gene has CDR1 MNHNS and CDR2 SASEGT. The CDR3 contains 15 residues. The CDR3 here is CASSPYSGTYNEQFF. The CDR3 DNA follows: TGTGCCAGCAGTCCATATAGCGGGACCTACAATGAGCAGTTCTTC.

Note on this clone: Sequence at one end of the junction differs from germline and may be a read error. The rearrangement uses TRBV9 and TRBJ1-2; D gene uncertain. The CDR3 is made up of 12 amino acids. CDR1 SGDLS and CDR2 YYNGEE come from the germline V gene. The CDR3 nucleotides read TGTGCCAGCAGCGGGACTAAATATGGCTACACCTTC. It is translated as CASSGTKYGYTF.

CDR3 coding DNA: TGTGCCAGCAGTGGGGCCAGACTATTAAATGAAAAACTGTTTTTT. Encoded protein: CASSGARLLNEKLFF. The V call is TRBV6-1, the J call TRBJ1-4; D is unresolved. In germline, CDR1 is MNHNS, CDR2 SASEGT. The length of the CDR3 is 15 residues. V was pared by 4 bases and J by 5 bases, with 14 bases between.

The V gene is TRBV4-2, the J gene TRBJ1-4; 8 bases align to TRBD1. J lost 7 bases, V lost 1 base, and 2 bases had no gene match. This CDR3 has 14 amino acids. CDR1 and CDR2 (germline): LGHNA, YNFKEQ. The CDR3 reads CASSQVDRVEKLFF. The DNA for the CDR3 is TGTGCCAGCAGCCAAGTGGACAGGGTTGAAAAACTGTTTTTT.

The chain couples TRBV2 to TRBJ2-7, with D possibly being TRBD2 (6 bases). Trimming shortened V by 6 bases and J by 5 bases, and 11 bases separated the two germline ends. The V gene's germline CDR1 is SNHLY and CDR2 FYNNEI. The CDR3 length is 12 residues. The CDR3 sequence is CASRAPGDEQYF. The CDR3 coding sequence is TGTGCCAGCAGAGCTCCGGGAGACGAGCAGTACTTC.

This clone has just a few counts. V is TRBV6-5 and J is TRBJ1-1; D is undetermined. The V gene's germline CDR1 is MNHEY and CDR2 SVGAGI. The CDR3 contains 14 residues. Trimming removed 4 bases from V and 0 bases from J, with 9 bases in between. The CDR3 reads CASSSLNMNTEAFF. The CDR3 DNA reads TGTGCCAGCAGTTCTCTTAACATGAACACTGAAGCTTTCTTT.

The rearrangement links TRBV28 to TRBJ2-2; D unclear. The length of the CDR3 is 14 residues. The V gene lost 6 bases and the J gene lost 0 bases, with 8 bases spanning the gap. Germline CDR1 reads MDHEN; CDR2 reads SYDVKM. The CDR3 DNA reads as TGTGCCAGCAGCCTAATGTCGAACACCGGGGAGCTGTTTTTT. This translates into CASSLMSNTGELFF.

The chain employs TRBV7-5 and TRBJ2-7; the table's D call, TRBD1, was not checked against the DNA. TRBV7-5 counts as a pseudogene. There are 20 residues in the CDR3. CDR3 nucleotides: TGTGTCAGAAGCTTAGATGTACAGGGCTGGGGCGGGCAACTCCCCTACGAGCAGTACTTC. Residues: CVRSLDVQGWGGQLPYEQYF.

This rearrangement joins TRBV12-5 to TRBJ2-5; possible D gene TRBD1, 5 bases. The germline gives CDR1 LGHNT, CDR2 FRNRAP. Between the trimmed V and J ends, which lost 6 bases and 2 bases, there was a span of 16 bases. CDR3 length: 15 amino acids. The CDR3 is CASGEGAVTQETQYF. In DNA form, the CDR3 reads TGTGCTAGTGGCGAAGGGGCAGTAACACAAGAGACCCAGTACTTC.

The chain combines TRBV6-1 with TRBJ1-3, with D unclear. From germline, CDR1 is MNHNS and CDR2 SASEGT. This CDR3 contains 15 residues. The ends were cut back, 6 bases at V and 0 bases at J, with 12 bases in the middle. CDR3 nucleotide sequence: TGTGCCAGCAGCGTGGCGGGGATCTCTGGAAACACCATATATTTT. It specifies CASSVAGISGNTIYF.

This clone was observed a handful of times. V and J are TRBV15 and TRBJ1-1; no clear D gene. CDR1 and CDR2 (germline): LNHNV, YYDKDF (reference sequence). Trimming removed 3 bases from V and 4 bases from J, with 15 bases in between. The CDR3 spans 15 residues. For the CDR3, the DNA is TGTGCCACCAGCAGTAATCGGGGAGTGGCCACTGAAGCTTTCTTT. Translating gives CATSSNRGVATEAFF. Variable domain in full (rest from reference TRBV15 and TRBJ1-1): DAMVIQNPRYQVTQFGKPVTLSCSQTLNHNVMYWYQQKSSQAPKLLFHYYDKDFNNEADTPDNFQSRRPNTSFCFLDIRSPGLGDTAMYLCATSSNRGVATEAFFGQGTRLTVV.

This clone was recorded only once. This chain links TRBV5-6 with TRBJ2-3; 15 nucleotides agree with TRBD2. V lost 4 bases and J lost 1; bases outside the gene matches: 4. The CDR3 runs to 17 residues. Germline values: CDR1 SGHDT, CDR2 YYEEEE. The CDR3 loop is CASSGLAGGHGTDTQYF. In DNA form, the CDR3 reads TGTGCCAGCAGCGGACTAGCGGGGGGGCATGGCACAGATACGCAGTATTTT.

The chain carries TRBV7-9 and TRBJ2-7; the match to TRBD1 covers 9 bases. The germline V gene has CDR1 SEHNR and CDR2 FQNEAQ (reference sequence). Trimming took 3 bases from V and 4 from J; bases not matched to a gene: 10. This CDR3 is built from 16 residues. CDR3 in DNA: TGTGCCAGCAGCTTTGGGGGAGGGACAGGGTCATACGAGCAGTACTTC. Translated, it gives CASSFGGGTGSYEQYF. Full variable domain (missing parts from reference TRBV7-9 and TRBJ2-7): DTGVSQNPRHKITKRGQNVTFRCDPISEHNRLYWYRQTLGQGPEFLTYFQNEAQLEKSRLLSDRFSAERPKGSFSTLEIQRTEQGDSAMYLCASSFGGGTGSYEQYFGPGTRLTVT.

The chain links TRBV19 to TRBJ2-7; 9 nucleotides match TRBD2. The CDR3 sequence is 13 residues long. Germline CDR1 LNHDA, CDR2 SQIVND (reference sequence). The ends lost 4 bases at V and 5 bases at J; junction bases unmatched: 3. In DNA form, the CDR3 reads TGTGCCAGTAGTAGCGGGAGGGAGAACGAGCAGTACTTC. Translated, it gives CASSSGRENEQYF.